The source of this T cell receptor (beta chain) is a study of blood T cell repertoires in COVID-19. TCRdb's copy holds only in-frame clones and misses some; the assay was immunoSEQ multiplex PCR. The sample shows approximately 230,000 clones, 80% to 90% of them seen only once. Looked up from germline, CDR1 is SEHNR and CDR2 is FQNEAQ (reference sequence). The junction had 13 bases not matched to a gene; V was cut back by 0 bases and J by 8 bases. The CDR3 loop spans 17 amino acids. This chain joins TRBV7-9 and TRBJ1-2; 9 nucleotides line up with TRBD1. This TCR was recovered from a man aged 35 to 55 who had recovered from COVID-19. Input material: PBMCs or T cells enriched from blood (not recorded which). CDR3 amino acids: CASSLAVDRGIYRGYTF. The CDR3 DNA sequence: TGTGCCAGCAGCTTAGCCGTGGACAGGGGAATCTATCGGGGCTACACCTTC.